These 2 T cell receptor beta chains were sequenced from one sample in a study of blood T cell repertoires in COVID-19. Produced via immunoSEQ multiplex PCR; TCRdb's table is partial and in-frame only. The sample shows 95,000 or so clones, about four fifths of them seen only once. Source material: peripheral blood. These receptors were taken from a man older than 75 with COVID-19, enrolled during active disease.

The V gene is TRBV28, the J gene TRBJ2-5; D uncertain. The CDR3 consists of 11 residues. The V gene lost 5 bases and the J gene lost 3 bases, with 4 bases spanning the gap. CDR1 is MDHEN, CDR2 SYDVKM, per germline. For the CDR3, the DNA is TGTGCCAGCAGTACAAAAGAGACCCAGTACTTC. Its protein is CASSTKETQYF.

The chain links TRBV10-2 to TRBJ1-6; 7 bases map to TRBD1. The CDR3 has 12 amino acids. The ends lost 8 bases at V and 14 bases at J; junction bases unmatched: 9. Germline values: CDR1 WSHSY, CDR2 SAAADI. Here the CDR3 reads CASLMTGFTLHF. In nucleotides, the CDR3 is TGCGCCAGCCTAATGACAGGGTTTACCCTCCACTTT.